Below, 32 T cell receptor beta chains from the same sample are listed, as sequenced in a study of CXCR3-negative and CXCR3-positive naive CD8 T cells. Carrying UMI labels, the TRB cDNA libraries were prepared through 5' RACE. For each CDR3 protein, TCRdb gives one entry from its re-call of the 5' RACE reads, without DNA. Its table records fewer than 55,000 distinct CDR3 sequences. Source material: naive CXCR3- CD8+ T cells from blood. The subset: CD45RO-CCR7+CD27+CD95- naive CD8+ T cells lacking CXCR3 (TNR3-). The source is a human donor in good health. Some clones in this sample may be carry-over from other donors' samples.

V usage is TRBV7-9 and J usage is TRBJ2-3; the D call of TRBD1 rests on TCRdb alone, since no DNA is present to check it. CDR3 length: 13 amino acids. Per germline, CDR1 SEHNR and CDR2 FQNEAQ (reference sequence). The CDR3 region is CASSAGATDTQYF.

The V and J genes are TRBV7-9 and TRBJ2-7; the D call from TCRdb, TRBD1, cannot be confirmed without DNA. This CDR3 region has 13 residues. Germline V gene lookup returns CDR1 SEHNR and CDR2 FQNEAQ (reference sequence). This CDR3 reads CASSGWGLDEQYF.

The chain is built from TRBV28 and TRBJ2-7. Germline-derived CDR1 and CDR2 are MDHEN and SYDVKM. CDR3 length equals 14 residues. This CDR3 is CASSSSEGMHEQYF. Looking up the rest from reference TRBV28 and TRBJ2-7 gives the full variable domain: DVKVTQSSRYLVKRTGEKVFLECVQDMDHENMFWYRQDPGLGLRLIYFSYDVKMKEKGDIPEGYSVSREKKERFSLILESASTNQTSMYLCASSSSEGMHEQYFGPGTRLTVT.

The CDR3 region is CSAPADSFQQYF. The chain uses TRBV20-1 and TRBJ2-7. The V gene's germline CDR1 is DFQATT and CDR2 SNEGSKA (reference sequence). The CDR3 sequence is 12 residues long.

The CDR3: CASRVYMNTEAFF. This chain connects TRBV12-3 or TRBV12-4 to TRBJ1-1. This CDR3 has 13 residues.

The chain has TRBV29-1 and TRBJ2-2. This CDR3 has 14 residues. Germline loops: CDR1 SQVTM, CDR2 ANQGSEA. The CDR3 here is CSVEVLDSTGELFF.

The gene calls are TRBV12-3 or TRBV12-4 and TRBJ2-3; TCRdb reports TRBD1, a call that lacks DNA to check it against. The CDR3 runs 14 residues. This chain's CDR3 is CANMDRDGTDTQYF.

The V and J genes are TRBV14 and TRBJ1-1. The CDR3 has 15 amino acids. The germline gives CDR1 SGHDN, CDR2 FVKESK. The CDR3 spells CASSQVAFDNTEAFF.

V is TRBV6-1 and J is TRBJ2-2; there is no DNA to check the TCRdb D call of TRBD2. The CDR3 runs 15 residues. From germline, CDR1 is MNHNS and CDR2 SASEGT. CDR3 protein: CASIPWEGYTGELFF.

Measured by frequency, this clonotype is medium-sized (0.01 to 0.1%). This chain uses TRBV19 with TRBJ2-1. The CDR3 has 12 residues. Germline V gene data show CDR1 as LNHDA and CDR2 as SQIVND (reference sequence). The CDR3 region is CASSIGRGEQFF.

J is TRBJ2-1 and V is TRBV2. The CDR3 sequence is 14 residues long. Germline CDR1 reads SNHLY; CDR2 reads FYNNEI. This chain's CDR3 is CASSEFGLGNEQFF.

The V and J genes are TRBV5-6 and TRBJ2-2; the D call from TCRdb, TRBD1, cannot be confirmed without DNA. Germline lookup yields CDR1 SGHDT and CDR2 YYEEEE. The CDR3 has 16 amino acids. CDR3 protein: CASSPEDRGNTGELFF.

V is TRBV7-3 and J is TRBJ1-1. Germline CDR1 SGHTA, CDR2 FQGTGA. There are 12 residues in the CDR3. The CDR3 loop is CASSADNTEAFF.

The rearrangement uses TRBV27 and TRBJ2-1; absent DNA, TCRdb's TRBD2 call cannot be checked. The CDR3 has 13 amino acids. Germline loops: CDR1 MNHEY, CDR2 SMNVEV (reference sequence). Here the CDR3 reads CASALAGNNEQFF.

V is TRBV7-9 and J is TRBJ2-1; TCRdb's D gene call, TRBD2, goes unchecked for lack of DNA. The CDR3 extends over 13 amino acids. The germline V gene encodes CDR1 SEHNR and CDR2 FQNEAQ (reference sequence). CDR3 in amino acids: CASSPPRGNEQFF.

The chain recombines TRBV4-1 with TRBJ2-7. The CDR3 consists of 13 residues. Germline V gene lookup returns CDR1 MGHRA and CDR2 YSYEKL. CDR3 loop: CASSQVGVYEQYF.

This sequence joins TRBV7-8 and TRBJ2-7; TCRdb picks TRBD2, but there is no DNA to check that call. The germline gives CDR1 SGHVS, CDR2 FQNEAQ. This CDR3 comprises 13 residues. The CDR3: CASSLSSGYEQYF. Looking up the rest from reference TRBV7-8 and TRBJ2-7 gives the full variable domain: GAGVSQSPRYKVAKRGQDVALRCDPISGHVSLFWYQQALGQGPEFLTYFQNEAQLDKSGLPSDRFFAERPEGSVSTLKIQRTQQEDSAVYLCASSLSSGYEQYFGPGTRLTVT.

The CDR3 sequence: CASSPPGAENIQYF. This sequence joins TRBV12-3 or TRBV12-4 and TRBJ2-4; no DNA is available, so the TRBD1 call from TCRdb remains unchecked. This CDR3 comprises 14 residues.

The chain employs TRBV29-1 and TRBJ2-1; TCRdb lists TRBD1, though no DNA is available to test this call. The germline V gene has CDR1 SQVTM and CDR2 ANQGSEA. The CDR3 is 13 residues long. The CDR3 region is CSVVGGGYNEQFF.

The chain combines TRBV27 with TRBJ2-7; TCRdb's D call of TRBD1 is untestable without DNA. The CDR3 contains 12 residues. Germline CDR1 reads MNHEY; CDR2 reads SMNVEV (reference sequence). CDR3 sequence: CASRGASYEQYF.

The chain recombines TRBV6-2 or TRBV6-3 with TRBJ2-3; the TCRdb call, TRBD2, lacks DNA for checking. The CDR3 runs 15 residues. Germline V gives CDR1 MNHEY, CDR2 SVGEGT. The CDR3 sequence: CASRSSGGATDTQYF.

The chain recombines TRBV20-1 with TRBJ2-7. Germline V gene lookup returns CDR1 DFQATT and CDR2 SNEGSKA (reference sequence). This CDR3 spans 12 amino acids. The CDR3 loop reads CSATASPYEQYF.

The rearrangement joins TRBV28 to TRBJ2-7. This CDR3 has 14 amino acids. Germline V gives CDR1 MDHEN, CDR2 SYDVKM. The CDR3 spells CASTWGTSSYEQYF. The full variable domain, in which reference TRBV28 and TRBJ2-7 provide the parts outside the CDR3, is DVKVTQSSRYLVKRTGEKVFLECVQDMDHENMFWYRQDPGLGLRLIYFSYDVKMKEKGDIPEGYSVSREKKERFSLILESASTNQTSMYLCASTWGTSSYEQYFGPGTRLTVT.

The chain links TRBV29-1 to TRBJ1-3. Germline V gene lookup returns CDR1 SQVTM and CDR2 ANQGSEA. This CDR3 is built from 11 residues. The chain's CDR3 is CSAPSGNTIYF.

The chain has TRBV6-5 and TRBJ1-4; TCRdb gives TRBD1 as the D gene, but with no DNA this cannot be confirmed. CDR1 and CDR2 from the germline V gene are MNHEY and SVGAGI. The length of the CDR3 is 14 residues. This CDR3 is CASRPGTENEKLFF.

CDR3: CAISSGGLSPYEQYF. This rearrangement joins TRBV10-3 to TRBJ2-7; TCRdb proposes TRBD1, but this gene call is untestable without DNA. Germline V lookup: CDR1 ENHRY, CDR2 SYGVKD. The CDR3 runs to 15 residues.

The rearrangement joins TRBV5-1 to TRBJ1-4. In germline, CDR1 is SGHRS, CDR2 YFSETQ. The CDR3 spans 13 residues. The CDR3: CASRDGLNEKLFF.

The chain recombines TRBV12-3 or TRBV12-4 with TRBJ2-7. The CDR3 contains 11 residues. CDR3 protein: CASGLNYEQYF.

CDR3 in amino acids: CASSVDRGQQPQHF. The chain combines TRBV28 with TRBJ1-5; TCRdb calls TRBD1, which cannot be checked without DNA. This CDR3 has 14 residues. CDR1 MDHEN and CDR2 SYDVKM come from the germline V gene.

The rearrangement joins TRBV19 to TRBJ2-7; the TCRdb D gene call, TRBD2, has no DNA to confirm it. In germline, CDR1 is LNHDA, CDR2 SQIVND (reference sequence). There are 15 residues in the CDR3. This CDR3 is CASNPSISGAYEQYF.

This sequence joins TRBV5-1 and TRBJ2-2. CDR3 length: 13 residues. The germline V gene has CDR1 SGHRS and CDR2 YFSETQ. The CDR3 region is CASSPYNTGELFF.

The chain employs TRBV7-6 and TRBJ2-1; TCRdb's D call, TRBD1, is unchecked because there is no DNA. Looked up from germline, CDR1 is SGHVS and CDR2 is FNYEAQ. This CDR3 has 17 amino acids. The CDR3 sequence: CASSFYASGTGDNEQFF.